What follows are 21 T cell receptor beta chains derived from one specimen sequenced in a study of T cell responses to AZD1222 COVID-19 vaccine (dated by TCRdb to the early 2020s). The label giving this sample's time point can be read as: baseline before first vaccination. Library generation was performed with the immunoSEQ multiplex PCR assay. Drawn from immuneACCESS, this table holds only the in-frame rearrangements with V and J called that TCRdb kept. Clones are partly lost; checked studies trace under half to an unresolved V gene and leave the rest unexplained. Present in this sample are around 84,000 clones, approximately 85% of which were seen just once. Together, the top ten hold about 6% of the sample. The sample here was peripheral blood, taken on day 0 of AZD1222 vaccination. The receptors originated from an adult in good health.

CDR3 sequence: CASSLGRVEAFF. The CDR3, as DNA: TGTGCCAGCAGTTTGGGGCGCGTTGAAGCTTTCTTT. J is TRBJ1-1 and V is TRBV28; a weak D match, TRBD1 (5 bases). Germline V gives CDR1 MDHEN, CDR2 SYDVKM. V lost 3 bases and J lost 7, with 9 bases in between. The CDR3 covers 12 residues.

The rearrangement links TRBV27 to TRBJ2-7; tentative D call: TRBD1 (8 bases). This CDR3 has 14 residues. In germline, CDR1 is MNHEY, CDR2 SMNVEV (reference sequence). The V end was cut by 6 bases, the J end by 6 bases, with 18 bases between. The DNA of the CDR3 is TGTGCCAGCAGCCGGCAGGGGGCGGGGGCCGAGCAGTACTTC. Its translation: CASSRQGAGAEQYF.

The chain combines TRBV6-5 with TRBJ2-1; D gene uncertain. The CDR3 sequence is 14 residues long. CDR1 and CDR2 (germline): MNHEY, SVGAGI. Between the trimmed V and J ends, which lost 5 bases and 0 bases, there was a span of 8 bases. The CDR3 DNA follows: TGTGCCAGCAGTCCACGGACCTCCTACAATGAGCAGTTCTTC. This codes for CASSPRTSYNEQFF.

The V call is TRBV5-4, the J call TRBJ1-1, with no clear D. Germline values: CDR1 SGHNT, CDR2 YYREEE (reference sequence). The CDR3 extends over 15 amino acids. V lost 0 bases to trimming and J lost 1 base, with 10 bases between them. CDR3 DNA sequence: TGTGCCAGCAGCTTGGGAGGTGCAGGGAACACTGAAGCTTTCTTT. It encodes CASSLGGAGNTEAFF. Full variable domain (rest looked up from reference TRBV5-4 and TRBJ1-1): ETGVTQSPTHLIKTRGQQVTLRCSSQSGHNTVSWYQQALGQGPQFIFQYYREEENGRGNFPPRFSGLQFPNYSSELNVNALELDDSALYLCASSLGGAGNTEAFFGQGTRLTVV.

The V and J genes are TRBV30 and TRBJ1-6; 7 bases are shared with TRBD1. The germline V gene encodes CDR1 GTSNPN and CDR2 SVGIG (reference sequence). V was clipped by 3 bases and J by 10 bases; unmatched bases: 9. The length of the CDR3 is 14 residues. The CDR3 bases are TGTGCCTGGAGGGTCCCGACAGGGTACTCACCCCTCCACTTT. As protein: CAWRVPTGYSPLHF. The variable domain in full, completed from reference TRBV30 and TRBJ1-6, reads SQTIHQWPATLVQPVGSPLSLECTVEGTSNPNLYWYRQAAGRGLQLLFYSVGIGQISSEVPQNLSASRPQDRQFILSSKKLLLSDSGFYLCAWRVPTGYSPLHFGNGTRLTVT.

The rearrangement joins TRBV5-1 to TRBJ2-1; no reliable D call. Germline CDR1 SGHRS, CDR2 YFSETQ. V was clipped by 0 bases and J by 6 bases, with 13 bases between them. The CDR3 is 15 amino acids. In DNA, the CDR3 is TGCGCCAGCAGCTTGGCAGCCCCCATTGGCAATGAGCAGTTCTTC. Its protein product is CASSLAAPIGNEQFF.

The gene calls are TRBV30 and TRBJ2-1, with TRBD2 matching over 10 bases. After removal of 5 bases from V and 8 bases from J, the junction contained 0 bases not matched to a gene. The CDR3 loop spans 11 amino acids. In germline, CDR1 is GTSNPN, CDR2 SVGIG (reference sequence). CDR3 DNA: TGTGCCTGGGGGACTAGCGATGAGCAGTTCTTC. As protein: CAWGTSDEQFF. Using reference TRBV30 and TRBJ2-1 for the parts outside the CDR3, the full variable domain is SQTIHQWPATLVQPVGSPLSLECTVEGTSNPNLYWYRQAAGRGLQLLFYSVGIGQISSEVPQNLSASRPQDRQFILSSKKLLLSDSGFYLCAWGTSDEQFFGPGTRLTVL.

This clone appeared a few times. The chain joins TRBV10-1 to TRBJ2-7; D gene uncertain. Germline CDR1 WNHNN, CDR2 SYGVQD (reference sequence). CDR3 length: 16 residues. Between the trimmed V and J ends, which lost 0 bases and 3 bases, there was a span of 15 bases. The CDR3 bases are TGCGCCAGCAGTGAGTCGACTCCGACTTTTTTCTACGAGCAGTACTTC. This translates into CASSESTPTFFYEQYF.

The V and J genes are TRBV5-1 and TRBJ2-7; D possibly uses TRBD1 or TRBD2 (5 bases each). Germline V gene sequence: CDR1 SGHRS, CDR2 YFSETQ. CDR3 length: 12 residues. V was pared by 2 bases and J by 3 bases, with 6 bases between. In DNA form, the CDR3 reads TGCGCCAGCAGCTTTGGGGGCTACGAGCAGTACTTC. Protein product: CASSFGGYEQYF.

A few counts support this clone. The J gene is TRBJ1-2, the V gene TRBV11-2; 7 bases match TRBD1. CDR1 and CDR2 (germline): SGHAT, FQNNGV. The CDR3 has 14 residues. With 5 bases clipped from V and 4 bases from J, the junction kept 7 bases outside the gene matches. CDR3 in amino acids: CASSETGVAYGYTF. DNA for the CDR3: TGTGCCAGCAGCGAAACAGGGGTGGCCTATGGCTACACCTTC.

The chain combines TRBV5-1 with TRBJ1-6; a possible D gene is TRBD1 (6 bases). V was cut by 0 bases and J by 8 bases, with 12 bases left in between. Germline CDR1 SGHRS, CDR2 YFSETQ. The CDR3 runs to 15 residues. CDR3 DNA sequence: TGCGCCAGCAGCTTGGAAGCCAGGGGAGATTCACCCCTCCACTTT. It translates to CASSLEARGDSPLHF.

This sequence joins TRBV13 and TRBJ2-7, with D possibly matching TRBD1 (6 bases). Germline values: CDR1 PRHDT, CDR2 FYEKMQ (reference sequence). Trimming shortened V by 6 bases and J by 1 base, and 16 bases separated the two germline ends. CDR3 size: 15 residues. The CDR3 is CASSHTGKGSYEQYF. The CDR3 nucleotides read TGTGCCAGCAGTCACACAGGGAAAGGTTCCTACGAGCAGTACTTC.

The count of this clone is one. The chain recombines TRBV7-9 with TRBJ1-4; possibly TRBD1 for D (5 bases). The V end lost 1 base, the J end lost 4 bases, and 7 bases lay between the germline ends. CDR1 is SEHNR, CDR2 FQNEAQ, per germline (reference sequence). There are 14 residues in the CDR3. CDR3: CASSLVTDNEKLFF. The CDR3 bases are TGTGCCAGCAGCTTAGTGACAGATAATGAAAAACTGTTTTTT.

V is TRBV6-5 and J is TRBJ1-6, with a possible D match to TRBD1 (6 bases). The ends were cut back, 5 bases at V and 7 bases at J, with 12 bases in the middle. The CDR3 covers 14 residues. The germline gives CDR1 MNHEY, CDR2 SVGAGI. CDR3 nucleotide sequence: TGTGCCAGCAGTACACAGGGCCGAAATTCACCCCTCCACTTT. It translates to CASSTQGRNSPLHF.

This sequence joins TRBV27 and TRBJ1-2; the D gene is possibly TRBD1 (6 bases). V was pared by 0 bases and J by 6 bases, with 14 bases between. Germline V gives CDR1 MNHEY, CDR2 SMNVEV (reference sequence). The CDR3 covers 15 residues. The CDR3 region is CASSLSFGGLHGYTF. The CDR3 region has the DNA TGTGCCAGCAGTTTATCGTTTGGGGGGCTGCATGGCTACACCTTC.

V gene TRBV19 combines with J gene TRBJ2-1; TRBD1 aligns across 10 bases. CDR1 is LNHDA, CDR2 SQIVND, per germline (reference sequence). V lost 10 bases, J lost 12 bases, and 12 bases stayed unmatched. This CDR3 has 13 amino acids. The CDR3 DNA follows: TGTGCCACCTTTCCGGGACAGGGGTCGGGGCAGTTCTTC. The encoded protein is CATFPGQGSGQFF. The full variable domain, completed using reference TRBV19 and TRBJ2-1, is DGGITQSPKYLFRKEGQNVTLSCEQNLNHDAMYWYRQDPGQGLRLIYYSQIVNDFQKGDIAEGYSVSREKKESFPLTVTSAQKNPTAFYLCATFPGQGSGQFFGPGTRLTVL.

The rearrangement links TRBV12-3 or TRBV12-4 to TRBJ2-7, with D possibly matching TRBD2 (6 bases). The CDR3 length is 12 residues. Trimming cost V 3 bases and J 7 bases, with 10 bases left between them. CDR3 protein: CASSLGLGEQYF. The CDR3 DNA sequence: TGTGCCAGCAGTTTGGGACTTGGGGAGCAGTACTTC.

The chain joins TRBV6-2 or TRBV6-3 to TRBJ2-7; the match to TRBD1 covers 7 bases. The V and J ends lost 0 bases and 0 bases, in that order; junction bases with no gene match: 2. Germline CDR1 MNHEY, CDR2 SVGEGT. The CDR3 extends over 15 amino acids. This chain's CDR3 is CASSYSGTVSYEQYF. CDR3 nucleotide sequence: TGTGCCAGCAGTTACTCGGGGACAGTCTCCTACGAGCAGTACTTC.

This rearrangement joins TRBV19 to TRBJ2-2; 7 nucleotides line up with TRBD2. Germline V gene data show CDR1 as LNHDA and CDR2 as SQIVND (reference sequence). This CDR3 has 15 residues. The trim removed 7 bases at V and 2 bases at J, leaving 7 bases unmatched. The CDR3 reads CASKLSGVNTGELFF. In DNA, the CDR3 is TGTGCCAGTAAGCTGAGCGGGGTTAACACCGGGGAGCTGTTTTTT.

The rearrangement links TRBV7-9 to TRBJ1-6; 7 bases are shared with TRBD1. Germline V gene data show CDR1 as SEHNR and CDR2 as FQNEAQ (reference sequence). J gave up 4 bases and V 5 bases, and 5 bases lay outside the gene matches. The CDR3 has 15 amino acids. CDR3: CASSPTGAYNSPLHF. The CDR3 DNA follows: TGTGCCAGCAGCCCTACAGGGGCGTATAATTCACCCCTCCACTTT.

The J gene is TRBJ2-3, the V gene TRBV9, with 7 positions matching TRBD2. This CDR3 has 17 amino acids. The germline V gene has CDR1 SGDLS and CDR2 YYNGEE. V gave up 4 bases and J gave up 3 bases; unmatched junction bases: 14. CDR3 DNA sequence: TGTGCCAGCAGCCCCGGTCCCGCGGGAGAGGGGACAGATACGCAGTATTTT. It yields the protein CASSPGPAGEGTDTQYF.